The clone carrying this TCR beta chain has just a few counts. The antigen is unknown. The sample originates from a study of beta chain features in type 1 diabetes. Broader study findings: Among all four CD4+ subsets, Type 1 diabetes patients had TCRB CDR3s that were moderately but significantly shorter. Because the template was cDNA, high-expressing cells might be over-represented.

Investigators reverse transcribed all isolated RNA, so they sequenced expressed TCRB transcripts. TCRdb's table, derived via immunoSEQ multiplex PCR, lists solely in-frame clones and lacks some. Among 150,000 to 200,000 clones, 9% were seen once, and the ten largest hold 0.7%. The sequenced sample consisted of central memory CD4+ T cells from blood. The TCR was taken from a woman under 40 with type 1 diabetes.

CDR3 residues: CASSYSQSNTEAFF. CDR3 bases: TGTGCCAGCAGTTACTCGCAGTCGAACACTGAAGCTTTCTTT. The genes are TRBV6-5 and TRBJ1-1; no definite D call. Germline CDR1 MNHEY, CDR2 SVGAGI. V lost 0 bases and J 1 base, leaving 6 bases between the germline ends. The CDR3 length is 14 residues.